This entry is about one TCR beta chain. The antigen remains unidentified. V was cut by 1 base and J by 5 bases, with 12 bases left in between. In germline, CDR1 is SGHTA, CDR2 FQGNSA. This CDR3 is 15 amino acids long. This record belongs to a study of radiotherapy plus CTLA-4 blockade in lung cancer. Study details: An objective response was seen in around 17% of patients, and disease control in around 33%.

General study findings and limits: Tumor-derived TCR clones expanded in blood after radiotherapy plus ipilimumab.

Focal radiation with ipilimumab CTLA-4 blockade was given to patients with chemo-refractory metastatic non-small-cell lung cancer. Method: immunoSEQ multiplex PCR; TCRdb's copy keeps in-frame clones and lacks some. The table has over 85,000 clones, around 84% seen once. The rearrangement uses TRBV7-2 and TRBJ1-5; unclear D gene. Here the sequenced sample was peripheral blood, taken from a patient treated with radiotherapy plus ipilimumab. The clonotype originates from a human donor with non-small cell lung cancer that progressed on radiotherapy plus ipilimumab. The CDR3 nucleotides read TGTGCCAGCAGCTTAGGGGCCACAGCATATCAGCCCCAGCATTTT. It encodes CASSLGATAYQPQHF.